The present TCR beta chain was sequenced within a study of blood T cell repertoires in COVID-19. Turning to the study itself: Samples representing acute and convalescent COVID-19 were sourced from the United States, Italy and Spain. From T cells, B-cell-depleted T cells, or PBMCs came the material, which was cDNA or gDNA.

This CDR3 has 14 residues. Trimming removed 4 bases from V and 0 bases from J, with 7 bases in between. Germline values: CDR1 MNHEY, CDR2 SVGAGI. The data were produced by immunoSEQ multiplex PCR, yet TCRdb's version contains in-frame clones alone and is incomplete. This table holds some 460,000 clones, roughly 90% found once. This sequence originates from a woman younger than 45 with acute or convalescent COVID-19. The rearrangement joins TRBV6-5 to TRBJ2-1; D might be TRBD1 (5 bases). Sequenced sample: peripheral blood. CDR3 protein: CASSSGNSYNEQFF. DNA of the CDR3: TGTGCCAGCAGTTCAGGGAACTCCTACAATGAGCAGTTCTTC.